A selection of T cell receptor beta chains follows, all from one sample in a study of OX40 agonist ivuxolimab in advanced cancers. Sequenced by immunoSEQ multiplex PCR; TCRdb stores in-frame clones only, minus some. Here the sample spans fewer than 50,000 clones, approximately 90% being singletons. The sample here was CD4+ or CD8+ T cells sorted from blood, taken in a trial of the OX40 agonist ivuxolimab. The receptor set was obtained from an adult with an advanced solid tumor such as melanoma, head and neck, liver or kidney cancer. Both conserved end residues are part of each CDR3. Fields, in order: clone size, V gene, D gene, J gene, CDR3 protein, CDR3 DNA. A D gene is named only where the DNA matches it firmly. Where a row states a size, it is once, few, many or the class of an expanded clone; other rows omit it.

>-|TRBV5-1|-|TRBJ2-7
CASSLDSPKGPYEQYF
TGCGCCAGCAGCTTGGATAGTCCCAAGGGGCCCTACGAGCAGTACTTC
>-|TRBV30|-|TRBJ1-1
CAWRQDSNINTEAFF
TGTGCCTGGAGGCAGGACAGCAATATCAACACTGAAGCTTTCTTT
>once|TRBV19|-|TRBJ2-7
CASSIGGRGMYEQYF
TGTGCCAGTAGTATAGGAGGAAGGGGAATGTACGAGCAGTACTTC
>-|TRBV19|-|TRBJ2-7
CASSMGPFSYEQYF
TGTGCCAGTAGTATGGGACCGTTCTCCTACGAGCAGTACTTC
>-|TRBV19|-|TRBJ2-5
CASSRSASETQYF
TGTGCCAGTAGTAGGTCGGCCTCAGAGACCCAGTACTTC
>-|TRBV9|TRBD2|TRBJ2-7
CASSPRAGGQKGDEQYF
TGTGCCAGCAGCCCTCGAGCGGGAGGGCAAAAGGGAGACGAGCAGTACTTC
>-|TRBV7-6|-|TRBJ1-1
CASSLDGKAFF
TGTGCCAGCAGCTTAGACGGGAAAGCTTTCTTT
>-|TRBV7-2|-|TRBJ2-7
CASSLKAEQNHYEQYF
TGTGCCAGCAGCTTAAAAGCGGAGCAAAATCACTACGAGCAGTACTTC
>medium-sized|TRBV2|-|TRBJ1-4
CASSDTTGTAVF
TGTGCCAGCAGTGACACTACCGGGACCGCGGTTTTT
>-|TRBV5-8|-|TRBJ1-5
CASGGRGGNQPQHF
TGTGCCAGCGGGGGCAGGGGAGGCAATCAGCCCCAGCATTTT
>-|TRBV7-6|-|TRBJ2-1
CASRETFRGSNEQFF
TGTGCCAGCAGGGAGACATTCCGGGGATCAAATGAGCAGTTCTTC
>-|TRBV13|TRBD1|TRBJ1-4
CASSTWTGDEKLFF
TGTGCCAGCAGCACGTGGACAGGGGACGAAAAACTGTTTTTT
>once|TRBV4-1|-|TRBJ2-7
CASSQGLPPRNEQYF
TGCGCCAGCAGCCAAGGGCTACCCCCTCGCAACGAGCAGTACTTC
>-|TRBV10-3|-|TRBJ2-1
CAISERGLAPYNEQFF
TGTGCCATCAGTGAAAGGGGGCTAGCGCCCTACAATGAGCAGTTCTTC
>-|TRBV19|-|TRBJ2-1
CASSAYWDIQSRYNEQFF
TGTGCCAGTAGTGCGTACTGGGACATCCAAAGTCGATACAATGAGCAGTTCTTC
>-|TRBV27|-|TRBJ2-1
CASSLLWQGYEQFF
TGTGCCAGCAGTTTGCTGTGGCAGGGCTATGAGCAGTTCTTC
>-|TRBV4-1|-|TRBJ2-7
CASSTYSSYEQYF
TGCGCCAGCAGCACTTATAGCTCCTACGAGCAGTACTTC
>-|TRBV5-1|-|TRBJ2-1
CASSLAVASVSFSYNEQFF
TGCGCCAGCAGCTTGGCCGTGGCTAGCGTTTCATTCTCCTACAATGAGCAGTTCTTC
>-|TRBV6-1|-|TRBJ1-2
CASRTNYGYTF
TGTGCCAGCAGAACCAACTATGGCTACACCTTC
>-|TRBV30|-|TRBJ2-1
CAWSVWDWNEQFF
TGTGCCTGGAGTGTTTGGGATTGGAATGAGCAGTTCTTC
>-|TRBV28|-|TRBJ1-1
CASRGTQKNTEAFF
TGTGCCAGCAGGGGGACACAGAAGAACACTGAAGCTTTCTTT
>-|TRBV6-5|TRBD1|TRBJ1-2
CASSSHRGKDYGYTF
TGTGCCAGCAGTTCACACAGGGGAAAGGACTATGGCTACACCTTC
>-|TRBV19|-|TRBJ1-5
CASSPDYEGIRPNQPQHF
TGTGCCAGTAGTCCGGATTACGAGGGAATCCGGCCTAATCAGCCCCAGCATTTT
>-|TRBV6-5|-|TRBJ2-7
CAGRLGHEQYF
TGTGCCGGCCGCCTGGGCCACGAGCAGTACTTC
>-|TRBV4-3|-|TRBJ1-2
CASSQYPFVGLYGYTF
TGCGCCAGCAGCCAGTACCCTTTCGTAGGATTGTATGGCTACACCTTC
>-|TRBV14|-|TRBJ2-7
CASSPTATVSRPYEQYF
TGTGCCAGCAGCCCTACAGCGACAGTCTCGAGACCCTACGAGCAGTACTTC
>-|TRBV7-9|-|TRBJ2-2
CASSLGTGELFF
TGTGCCAGCAGCTTGGGTACCGGGGAGCTGTTTTTT
>once|TRBV11-1|-|TRBJ1-2
CASSLETVTANYGYTF
TGTGCCAGCAGCTTAGAGACAGTTACAGCTAACTATGGCTACACCTTC
>-|TRBV7-9|-|TRBJ1-5
CASSLAGEQPQHF
TGTGCCAGCAGCTTAGCAGGGGAGCAGCCCCAGCATTTT
>-|TRBV4-2|TRBD1|TRBJ1-2
CASSQGGQPLGYGYTF
TGTGCCAGCAGCCAAGGGGGACAGCCGCTTGGCTATGGCTACACCTTC
>-|TRBV10-3|-|TRBJ2-5
CAISESAGWGTQYF
TGTGCCATCAGTGAGAGCGCGGGGTGGGGGACCCAGTACTTC
>-|TRBV9|TRBD2|TRBJ2-1
CASSPLAGGSYNEQFF
TGTGCCAGCAGTCCTCTAGCGGGGGGCTCCTACAATGAGCAGTTCTTC
>-|TRBV27|-|TRBJ1-1
CASHGHAMNTEAFF
TGTGCCAGCCACGGACACGCCATGAACACTGAAGCTTTCTTT
>-|TRBV4-3|-|TRBJ2-2
CASSQEARDPSGELFF
TGCGCCAGCAGCCAGGAGGCCCGGGACCCCTCCGGGGAGCTGTTTTTT
>-|TRBV7-6|TRBD1|TRBJ1-2
CASSPSKQGYGYTF
TGTGCCAGCAGCCCATCAAAACAGGGGTATGGCTACACCTTC
>-|TRBV11-3|-|TRBJ2-7
CASSLRGQSYEQYF
TGTGCCAGCAGCTTAAGGGGTCAGAGCTACGAGCAGTACTTC
>-|TRBV6-5|-|TRBJ1-4
CASSRTATNEKLFF
TGTGCCAGCAGTAGGACAGCGACTAATGAAAAACTGTTTTTT
>-|TRBV5-6|-|TRBJ1-4
CASSFSLEFEKLFF
TGTGCCAGCAGCTTTAGCCTCGAATTTGAAAAACTGTTTTTT
>-|TRBV4-3|-|TRBJ1-2
CASSQGGDGYTF
TGCGCCAGCAGCCAAGGGGGGGATGGCTACACCTTC
>-|TRBV7-2|-|TRBJ2-7
CASSLGTGSYEQYF
TGTGCCAGCAGCCTTGGGACGGGATCCTACGAGCAGTACTTC
>-|TRBV7-3|TRBD2|TRBJ2-1
CASSLGLAGGPSSYNEQFF
TGTGCCAGCAGCTTAGGGTTAGCGGGAGGCCCGAGCTCCTACAATGAGCAGTTCTTC
>-|TRBV27|-|TRBJ1-5
CASSFSIPGLNQPQHF
TGTGCCAGCAGTTTCTCAATCCCGGGACTTAATCAGCCCCAGCATTTT
>-|TRBV5-5|-|TRBJ2-1
CASSLWGEQFF
TGTGCCAGCAGCTTGTGGGGTGAGCAGTTCTTC
>once|TRBV5-4|-|TRBJ1-5
CASSSSLQGEGNQPQHF
TGTGCCAGCAGCTCCTCTCTACAGGGTGAGGGCAATCAGCCCCAGCATTTT
>few|TRBV11-3|-|TRBJ2-7
CASSFPGPGNYEQYF
TGTGCCAGCAGCTTTCCTGGGCCAGGAAACTACGAGCAGTACTTC
>-|TRBV13|-|TRBJ2-2
CASRTQGGAGELFF
TGTGCCAGCAGAACACAGGGGGGGGCCGGGGAGCTGTTTTTT
>-|TRBV4-1|TRBD1|TRBJ2-2
CASSQEATGGNGELFF
TGCGCCAGCAGCCAAGAAGCGACAGGGGGCAACGGGGAGCTGTTTTTT
>-|TRBV27|-|TRBJ1-2
CASSLSPHRSGGYTF
TGTGCCAGCAGTTTATCCCCCCACAGATCTGGTGGCTACACCTTC
>-|TRBV11-2|TRBD1|TRBJ2-4
CASRAGTGGSRAKNIQYF
TGTGCCAGCAGAGCCGGGACAGGGGGCTCCCGGGCCAAAAACATTCAGTACTTC
>-|TRBV7-9|TRBD1|TRBJ1-2
CASSKTTPRTGNYGYTF
TGTGCCAGCAGCAAAACAACTCCCAGGACAGGGAACTATGGCTACACCTTC